One sample yielded the 21 T cell receptor beta chains listed below, sequenced in a study of T cell repertoires in cytomegalovirus infection. From the reads, TCRdb called clonotypes with MiXCR, one entry per CDR3 protein. The table lists 250,000 to 300,000 distinct CDR3 sequences, roughly 13% of them singletons. Material: PBMCs. These receptors all come from a human donor in good health (CMV status not recorded). Some clones in this sample may be carry-over from other donors' samples.

This clonotype occurred many times. The chain carries TRBV5-6 and TRBJ2-4, with 12 bases aligning to TRBD1. V trimming: 4 bases; J trimming: 8 bases; junction bases outside the gene matches: 10. The germline V gene encodes CDR1 SGHDT and CDR2 YYEEEE. This CDR3 is 16 amino acids long. The CDR3 region is CASSPGQGALGDIQYF. In DNA, the CDR3 is TGTGCCAGCAGCCCGGGACAGGGGGCGCTGGGGGACATTCAGTACTTC.

In this sample, this clonotype turned up a few times. This chain links TRBV28 with TRBJ2-7; 9 positions match TRBD1. CDR1 is MDHEN and CDR2 is SYDVKM in the germline V gene. V dropped 5 bases and J dropped 1; count of bases not matched to a gene: 6. This CDR3 contains 15 residues. CDR3 DNA: TGTGCCAGCAGTAGGTCCGGGACAGGGTCCTACGAGCAGTACTTC. The encoded protein is CASSRSGTGSYEQYF.

This clonotype showed up many times. The genes are TRBV28 and TRBJ1-1, with a tentative D call TRBD1 (5 bases). CDR3 length: 16 amino acids. Germline loops: CDR1 MDHEN, CDR2 SYDVKM. The V end lost 7 bases, the J end lost 0 bases, and 18 bases lay between the germline ends. In DNA form, the CDR3 reads TGTGCCAGCACTTTCAGGGTGGGGATATTGAACACTGAAGCTTTCTTT. Translating it yields CASTFRVGILNTEAFF.

This clonotype occurred many times. The chain recombines TRBV20-1 with TRBJ2-1, with unresolved D. This CDR3 has 10 amino acids. Looked up from germline, CDR1 is DFQATT and CDR2 is SNEGSKA (reference sequence). Deletions cut 7 bases from V and 6 bases from J, with 7 bases between. CDR3 amino acids: CSVNPNEQFF. Here the CDR3 DNA reads TGCAGTGTGAACCCCAATGAGCAGTTCTTC.

This chain links TRBV2 with TRBJ1-1; TRBD1 matches at 8 bases. The CDR3 spans 13 residues. With 6 bases clipped from V and 4 bases from J, the junction kept 4 bases outside the gene matches. Germline CDR1 and CDR2: SNHLY and FYNNEI. The CDR3 loop reads CASRRQGSTEAFF. In DNA form, the CDR3 reads TGTGCCAGCAGGCGACAGGGGTCCACTGAAGCTTTCTTT.

By sample fraction, this clonotype is medium-sized. The V call is TRBV7-2, the J call TRBJ2-2; D ambiguous. Germline loops: CDR1 SGHTA, CDR2 FQGNSA. The CDR3 spans 16 residues. V shed 5 bases and J shed 1 base, with 14 bases lying between them. The CDR3 region is CASSRSSVKNTGELFF. DNA for the CDR3: TGTGCCAGCAGCCGCAGCTCAGTCAAGAACACCGGGGAGCTGTTTTTT.

The gene calls are TRBV18 and TRBJ2-3; 11 nucleotides match TRBD1. The germline CDR1 and CDR2 sequences are KGHSH and LQKENI. The CDR3 spans 15 residues. The trim removed 1 base at V and 6 bases at J, leaving 3 bases unmatched. CDR3 sequence reads: CASSPRRDRGDTQYF. The CDR3 nucleotides read TGTGCCAGCTCACCACGGAGGGACAGGGGGGATACGCAGTATTTT. The full variable domain, rest sourced from reference TRBV18 and TRBJ2-3, is NAGVMQNPRHLVRRRGQEARLRCSPMKGHSHVYWYRQLPEEGLKFMVYLQKENIIDESGMPKERFSAEFPKEGPSILRIQQVVRGDSAAYFCASSPRRDRGDTQYFGPGTRLTVL.

This clonotype has a count of ten or more. J is TRBJ2-2 and V is TRBV7-2; D might be TRBD2 (6 bases). Trimming pared 4 bases from V and 6 bases from J, leaving 12 bases between. Germline V CDR1 and CDR2: SGHTA, FQGNSA. The length of the CDR3 is 14 residues. The CDR3 DNA reads as TGTGCCAGCAGCTCTCACGGGAGCGCCGGGGAGCTGTTTTTT. Its translation is CASSSHGSAGELFF. Full variable domain (missing parts from reference TRBV7-2 and TRBJ2-2): GAGVSQSPSNKVTEKGKDVELRCDPISGHTALYWYRQSLGQGLEFLIYFQGNSAPDKSGLPSDRFSAERTGGSVSTLTIQRTQQEDSAVYLCASSSHGSAGELFFGEGSRLTVL.

On this clonotype: This could be a read error, since a much larger clone is one nucleotide away. The conserved final phenylalanine or tryptophan is absent from the CDR3, which likely points to a read error. The rearrangement joins TRBV7-6 to TRBJ2-7; 8 positions agree with TRBD2. The CDR3 runs 14 residues. Germline CDR1 SGHVS, CDR2 FNYEAQ. Trimming took 5 bases from V and 2 from J; bases not matched to a gene: 5. The CDR3 nucleotides read TGTGCCAGCAGCACCGGGGGGGCAACCTACGAGCAGTACTTA. It translates to CASSTGGATYEQYL.

Many counts were recorded for this clonotype. The rearrangement joins TRBV7-2 to TRBJ2-7; the D is unclear. V lost 3 bases, J lost 1 base, and 7 bases lay in between. Germline CDR1 is SGHTA and CDR2 is FQGNSA. The CDR3 covers 13 residues. Here the CDR3 DNA reads TGTGCCAGCAGCTTTGAGATTTCCTACGAGCAGTACTTC. Protein: CASSFEISYEQYF.

The chain combines TRBV11-2 with TRBJ2-1, with D possibly called TRBD1 or TRBD2 (5 bases each). Trimming cost V 3 bases and J 2 bases, with 20 bases left between them. The CDR3 spans 18 residues. The V gene's germline CDR1 is SGHAT and CDR2 FQNNGV. DNA of the CDR3: TGTGCCAGCAGCTTGGGGACGGCCGGACTTTCGACCTACAATGAGCAGTTCTTC. It encodes CASSLGTAGLSTYNEQFF.

This clonotype was counted many times. In nucleotides, the CDR3 is TGCGCCAGCAGCCATGGGGGAGGCTACGAGCAGTACTTC. This encodes CASSHGGGYEQYF. The chain has TRBV4-1 and TRBJ2-7; a possible D gene is TRBD2 (6 bases). Germline V gene lookup returns CDR1 MGHRA and CDR2 YSYEKL. V lost 3 bases and J 3 bases, leaving 9 bases between the germline ends. The CDR3 runs 13 residues.

The sample holds many counts of this clonotype. The chain is built from TRBV12-3 or TRBV12-4 and TRBJ1-2; D unclear. Trimming took 3 bases from V and 4 from J, leaving 9 bases between them. The CDR3 contains 13 residues. The CDR3 coding sequence is TGTGCCAGCAGTTTCGCGGCATCCTATGGCTACACCTTC. Its translation is CASSFAASYGYTF.

This clonotype was recorded at least ten times. The V gene is TRBV7-2, the J gene TRBJ2-7, with D maybe TRBD1 (6 bases). V was shortened by 0 bases and J by 0 bases, with 12 bases between the two germline ends. CDR3 length: 16 residues. Germline assignment: CDR1 SGHTA and CDR2 FQGNSA. The CDR3 sequence is CASSLAGTPGSYEQYF. CDR3 nucleotides: TGTGCCAGCAGCTTAGCCGGGACACCCGGCTCCTACGAGCAGTACTTC.

This clonotype was detected many times. V and J are TRBV11-3 and TRBJ2-2; no definite D call. V was pared by 2 bases and J by 0 bases, with 10 bases between. The CDR3 length is 16 residues. CDR1 is SGHNT, CDR2 YENEEA, per germline. DNA of the CDR3: TGTGCCAGCAGCTTACAACAGATTACGAACACCGGGGAGCTGTTTTTT. Encoded protein: CASSLQQITNTGELFF.

This clonotype was counted many times. The chain has TRBV6-2 or TRBV6-3 and TRBJ2-1; no definite D call. This CDR3 contains 18 residues. The germline V gene has CDR1 MNHEY and CDR2 SVGEGT. V dropped 0 bases and J dropped 10 bases, with 25 bases sitting between them. The CDR3 coding sequence is TGTGCCAGCAGTTACTCGGGTCGTGCAAGCAATCGAAAGATGGAGCAGTTCTTC. It encodes CASSYSGRASNRKMEQFF.

In its sample, this clonotype was seen many times. The V and J genes are TRBV2 and TRBJ2-1; perhaps D is TRBD1 or TRBD2 (5 bases each). The V end was cut by 6 bases, the J end by 6 bases, with 24 bases between. This CDR3 comprises 17 residues. CDR1 and CDR2 from the germline V gene are SNHLY and FYNNEI. Written as DNA, the CDR3 is TGTGCCAGCAGAGCCCACGGTGGTCCCCGAGGGGCCAATGAGCAGTTCTTC. It yields the protein CASRAHGGPRGANEQFF.

This clonotype came up a few times. This chain uses TRBV5-4 with TRBJ2-2; D possibly corresponds to TRBD2 (6 bases). V was pared by 3 bases and J by 7 bases, with 10 bases between. The V gene's germline CDR1 is SGHNT and CDR2 YYREEE (reference sequence). The CDR3 has 13 amino acids. In DNA, the CDR3 is TGTGCCAGCAGCTGGGGGGTCCTCGGGGAGCTGTTTTTT. Its protein is CASSWGVLGELFF.

The table lists this clonotype with a few counts. This chain joins TRBV2 and TRBJ2-1; 9 bases line up with TRBD2. Germline lookup yields CDR1 SNHLY and CDR2 FYNNEI. J gave up 5 bases and V 4 bases, and 6 bases lay outside the gene matches. The CDR3 has 15 amino acids. The CDR3 is CASSGGRGGDNEQFF. CDR3 coding DNA: TGTGCCAGCAGTGGAGGGCGGGGGGGGGACAATGAGCAGTTCTTC.

In this sample, this clonotype turned up many times. This sequence joins TRBV7-9 and TRBJ2-2; 9 bases align to TRBD2. Germline assignment: CDR1 SEHNR and CDR2 FQNEAQ (reference sequence). Germline trimming cut 2 bases from V and 5 bases from J; bases unmatched to any gene: 6. This CDR3 is 16 amino acids long. The CDR3 bases are TGTGCCAGCAGCTTATACCTAGCGGGGCAAACCGGGGAGCTGTTTTTT. Translation gives CASSLYLAGQTGELFF.

The sample holds many counts of this clonotype. The V gene is TRBV7-2, the J gene TRBJ1-6; unclear D gene. Germline V gene lookup returns CDR1 SGHTA and CDR2 FQGNSA. The CDR3 is 13 residues long. The V end was cut by 3 bases, the J end by 9 bases, with 9 bases between. CDR3 bases: TGTGCCAGCAGCTTGCGTGGGGTTTCACCCCTCCACTTT. Translating gives CASSLRGVSPLHF.